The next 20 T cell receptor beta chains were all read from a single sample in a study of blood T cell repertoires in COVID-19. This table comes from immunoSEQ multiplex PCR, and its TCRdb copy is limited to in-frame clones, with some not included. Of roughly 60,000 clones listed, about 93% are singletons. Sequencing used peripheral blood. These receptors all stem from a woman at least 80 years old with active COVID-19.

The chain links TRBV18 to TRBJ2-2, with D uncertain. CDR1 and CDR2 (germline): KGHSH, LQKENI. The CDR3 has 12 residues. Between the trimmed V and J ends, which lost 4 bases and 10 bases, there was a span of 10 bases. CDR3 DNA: TGTGCCAGCTCACAAACGGGTGCGGAGCTGTTTTTT. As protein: CASSQTGAELFF.

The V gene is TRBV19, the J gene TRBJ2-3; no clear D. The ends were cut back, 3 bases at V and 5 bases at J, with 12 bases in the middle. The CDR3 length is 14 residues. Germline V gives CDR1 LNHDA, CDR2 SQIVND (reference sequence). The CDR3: CASSISQNVDTQYF. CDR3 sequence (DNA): TGTGCCAGTAGTATTTCACAGAATGTAGATACGCAGTATTTT.

Here the CDR3 reads CSVEVSPNTEAFF. CDR3 sequence (DNA): TGCAGCGTTGAAGTGAGTCCGAACACTGAAGCTTTCTTT. This sequence joins TRBV29-1 and TRBJ1-1; no reliable D call. Per germline, CDR1 SQVTM and CDR2 ANQGSEA. This CDR3 is built from 13 residues. V lost 1 base and J lost 1, with 7 bases in between.

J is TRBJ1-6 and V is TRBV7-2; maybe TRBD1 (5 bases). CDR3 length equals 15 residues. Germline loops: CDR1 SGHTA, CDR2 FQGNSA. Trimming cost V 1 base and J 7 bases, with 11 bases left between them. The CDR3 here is CASSLGRAKNSPLHF. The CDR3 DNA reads TGTGCCAGCAGCTTAGGCAGGGCCAAGAATTCACCCCTCCACTTT.

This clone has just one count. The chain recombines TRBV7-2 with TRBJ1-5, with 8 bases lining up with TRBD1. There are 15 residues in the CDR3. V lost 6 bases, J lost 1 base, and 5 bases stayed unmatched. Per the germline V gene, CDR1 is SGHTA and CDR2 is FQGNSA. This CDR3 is CASRKDRGSNQPQHF. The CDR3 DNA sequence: TGTGCCAGCAGGAAAGACAGGGGAAGCAATCAGCCCCAGCATTTT.

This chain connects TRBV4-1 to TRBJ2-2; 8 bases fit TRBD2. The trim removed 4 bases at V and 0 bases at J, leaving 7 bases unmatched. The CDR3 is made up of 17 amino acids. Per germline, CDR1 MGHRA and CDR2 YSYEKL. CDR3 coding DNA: TGCGCCAGCAGCCCCTTCCAGCGGGGGACGAACACCGGGGAGCTGTTTTTT. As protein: CASSPFQRGTNTGELFF.

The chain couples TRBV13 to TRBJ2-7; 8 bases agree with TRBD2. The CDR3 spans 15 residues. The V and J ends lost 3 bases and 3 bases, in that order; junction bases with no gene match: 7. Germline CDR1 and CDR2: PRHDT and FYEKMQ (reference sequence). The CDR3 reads CASSFTSGVYYEQYF. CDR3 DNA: TGTGCCAGCAGCTTCACTAGCGGAGTATACTACGAGCAGTACTTC.

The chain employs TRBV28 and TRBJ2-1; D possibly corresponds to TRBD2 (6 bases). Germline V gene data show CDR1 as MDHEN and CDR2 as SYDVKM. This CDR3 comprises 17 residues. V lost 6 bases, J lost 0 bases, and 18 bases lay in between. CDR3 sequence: CASRRFPGGSSYNEQFF. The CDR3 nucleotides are TGTGCCAGCAGGCGTTTTCCTGGGGGGAGCTCCTACAATGAGCAGTTCTTC.

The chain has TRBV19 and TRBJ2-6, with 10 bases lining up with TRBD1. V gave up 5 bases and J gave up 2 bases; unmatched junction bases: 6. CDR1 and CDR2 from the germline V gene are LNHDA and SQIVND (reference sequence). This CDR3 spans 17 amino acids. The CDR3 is CASSPGTGDAGANVLTF. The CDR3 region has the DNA TGTGCCAGTAGTCCGGGGACAGGGGACGCTGGGGCCAACGTCCTGACTTTC.

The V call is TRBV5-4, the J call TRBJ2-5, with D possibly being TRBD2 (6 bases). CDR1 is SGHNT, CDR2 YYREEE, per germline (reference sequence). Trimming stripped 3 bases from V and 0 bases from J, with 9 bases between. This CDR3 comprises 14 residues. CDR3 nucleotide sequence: TGTGCCAGCAGCTACCGGGACTACCAAGAGACCCAGTACTTC. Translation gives CASSYRDYQETQYF. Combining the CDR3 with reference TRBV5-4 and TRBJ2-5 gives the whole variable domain ETGVTQSPTHLIKTRGQQVTLRCSSQSGHNTVSWYQQALGQGPQFIFQYYREEENGRGNFPPRFSGLQFPNYSSELNVNALELDDSALYLCASSYRDYQETQYFGPGTRLLVL.

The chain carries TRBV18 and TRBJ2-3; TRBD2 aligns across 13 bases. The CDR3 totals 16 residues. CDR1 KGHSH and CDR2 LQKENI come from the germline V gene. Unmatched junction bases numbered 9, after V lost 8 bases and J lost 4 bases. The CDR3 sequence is CASQGLAGSWADTQYF. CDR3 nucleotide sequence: TGTGCCAGCCAGGGACTAGCGGGATCCTGGGCAGATACGCAGTATTTT.

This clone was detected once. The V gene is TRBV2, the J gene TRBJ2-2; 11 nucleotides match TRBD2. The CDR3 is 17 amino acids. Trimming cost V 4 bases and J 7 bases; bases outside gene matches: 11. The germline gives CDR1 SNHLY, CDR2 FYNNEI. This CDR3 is CASSGRLAGGKGGELFF. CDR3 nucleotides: TGTGCCAGCAGTGGTCGGCTAGCGGGGGGCAAGGGCGGGGAGCTGTTTTTT.

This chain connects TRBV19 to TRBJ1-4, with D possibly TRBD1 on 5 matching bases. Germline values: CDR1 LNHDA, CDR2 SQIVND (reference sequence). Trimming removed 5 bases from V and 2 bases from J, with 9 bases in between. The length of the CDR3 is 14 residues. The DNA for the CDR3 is TGTGCCAGTAGTCGTAGGGGTACTAATGAAAAACTGTTTTTT. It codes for CASSRRGTNEKLFF. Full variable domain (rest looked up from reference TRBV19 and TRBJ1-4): DGGITQSPKYLFRKEGQNVTLSCEQNLNHDAMYWYRQDPGQGLRLIYYSQIVNDFQKGDIAEGYSVSREKKESFPLTVTSAQKNPTAFYLCASSRRGTNEKLFFGSGTQLSVL.

The chain's CDR3 is CASSQGQGGRVMNTEAFF. The CDR3 DNA is TGTGCCAGCAGCCAGGGACAGGGTGGCAGGGTGATGAACACTGAAGCTTTCTTT. This rearrangement joins TRBV5-6 to TRBJ1-1, with 9 bases fitting TRBD1. After removal of 4 bases from V and 0 bases from J, the junction contained 13 bases not matched to a gene. Germline CDR1 and CDR2: SGHDT and YYEEEE. CDR3 length equals 18 residues. Together with reference TRBV5-6 and TRBJ1-1, the CDR3 gives the full variable domain: DAGVTQSPTHLIKTRGQQVTLRCSPKSGHDTVSWYQQALGQGPQFIFQYYEEEERQRGNFPDRFSGHQFPNYSSELNVNALLLGDSALYLCASSQGQGGRVMNTEAFFGQGTRLTVV.

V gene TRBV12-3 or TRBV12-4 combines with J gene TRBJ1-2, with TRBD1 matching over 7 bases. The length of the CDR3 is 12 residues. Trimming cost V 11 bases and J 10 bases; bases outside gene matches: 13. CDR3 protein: CASRQGRRDYTF. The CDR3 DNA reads TGTGCCTCCAGACAGGGCCGACGTGACTACACCTTC.

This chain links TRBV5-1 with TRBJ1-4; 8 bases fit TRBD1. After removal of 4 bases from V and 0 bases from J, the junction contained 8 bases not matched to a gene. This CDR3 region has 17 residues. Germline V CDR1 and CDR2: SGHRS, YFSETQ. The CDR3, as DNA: TGCGCCAGCAGCGTTGGGGACAGGCGGGCAACTAATGAAAAACTGTTTTTT. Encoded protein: CASSVGDRRATNEKLFF.

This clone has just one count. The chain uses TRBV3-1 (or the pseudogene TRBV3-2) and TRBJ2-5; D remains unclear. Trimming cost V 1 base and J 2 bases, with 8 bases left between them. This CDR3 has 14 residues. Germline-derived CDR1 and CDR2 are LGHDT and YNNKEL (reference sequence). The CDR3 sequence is CASSQASQQETQYF. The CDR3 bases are TGTGCCAGCAGCCAAGCATCACAGCAAGAGACCCAGTACTTC.

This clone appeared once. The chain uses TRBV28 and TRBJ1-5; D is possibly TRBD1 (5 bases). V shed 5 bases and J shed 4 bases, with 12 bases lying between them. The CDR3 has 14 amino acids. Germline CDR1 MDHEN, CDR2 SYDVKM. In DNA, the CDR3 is TGTGCCAGCAGTCTTATGGGGGGGAATCAGCCCCAGCATTTT. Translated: CASSLMGGNQPQHF.

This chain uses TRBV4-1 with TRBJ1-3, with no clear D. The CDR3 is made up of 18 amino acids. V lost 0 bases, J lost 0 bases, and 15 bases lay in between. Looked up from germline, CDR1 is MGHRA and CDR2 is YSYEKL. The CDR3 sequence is CASSQEESREISGNTIYF. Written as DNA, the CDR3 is TGCGCCAGCAGCCAAGAAGAGAGCCGGGAGATCTCTGGAAACACCATATATTTT.

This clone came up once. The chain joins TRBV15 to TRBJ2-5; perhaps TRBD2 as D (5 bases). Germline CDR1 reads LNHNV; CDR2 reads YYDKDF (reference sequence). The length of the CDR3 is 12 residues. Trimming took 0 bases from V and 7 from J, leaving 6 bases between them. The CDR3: CATSRERVTQYF. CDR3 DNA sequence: TGTGCCACCAGCAGAGAGCGGGTGACCCAGTACTTC.